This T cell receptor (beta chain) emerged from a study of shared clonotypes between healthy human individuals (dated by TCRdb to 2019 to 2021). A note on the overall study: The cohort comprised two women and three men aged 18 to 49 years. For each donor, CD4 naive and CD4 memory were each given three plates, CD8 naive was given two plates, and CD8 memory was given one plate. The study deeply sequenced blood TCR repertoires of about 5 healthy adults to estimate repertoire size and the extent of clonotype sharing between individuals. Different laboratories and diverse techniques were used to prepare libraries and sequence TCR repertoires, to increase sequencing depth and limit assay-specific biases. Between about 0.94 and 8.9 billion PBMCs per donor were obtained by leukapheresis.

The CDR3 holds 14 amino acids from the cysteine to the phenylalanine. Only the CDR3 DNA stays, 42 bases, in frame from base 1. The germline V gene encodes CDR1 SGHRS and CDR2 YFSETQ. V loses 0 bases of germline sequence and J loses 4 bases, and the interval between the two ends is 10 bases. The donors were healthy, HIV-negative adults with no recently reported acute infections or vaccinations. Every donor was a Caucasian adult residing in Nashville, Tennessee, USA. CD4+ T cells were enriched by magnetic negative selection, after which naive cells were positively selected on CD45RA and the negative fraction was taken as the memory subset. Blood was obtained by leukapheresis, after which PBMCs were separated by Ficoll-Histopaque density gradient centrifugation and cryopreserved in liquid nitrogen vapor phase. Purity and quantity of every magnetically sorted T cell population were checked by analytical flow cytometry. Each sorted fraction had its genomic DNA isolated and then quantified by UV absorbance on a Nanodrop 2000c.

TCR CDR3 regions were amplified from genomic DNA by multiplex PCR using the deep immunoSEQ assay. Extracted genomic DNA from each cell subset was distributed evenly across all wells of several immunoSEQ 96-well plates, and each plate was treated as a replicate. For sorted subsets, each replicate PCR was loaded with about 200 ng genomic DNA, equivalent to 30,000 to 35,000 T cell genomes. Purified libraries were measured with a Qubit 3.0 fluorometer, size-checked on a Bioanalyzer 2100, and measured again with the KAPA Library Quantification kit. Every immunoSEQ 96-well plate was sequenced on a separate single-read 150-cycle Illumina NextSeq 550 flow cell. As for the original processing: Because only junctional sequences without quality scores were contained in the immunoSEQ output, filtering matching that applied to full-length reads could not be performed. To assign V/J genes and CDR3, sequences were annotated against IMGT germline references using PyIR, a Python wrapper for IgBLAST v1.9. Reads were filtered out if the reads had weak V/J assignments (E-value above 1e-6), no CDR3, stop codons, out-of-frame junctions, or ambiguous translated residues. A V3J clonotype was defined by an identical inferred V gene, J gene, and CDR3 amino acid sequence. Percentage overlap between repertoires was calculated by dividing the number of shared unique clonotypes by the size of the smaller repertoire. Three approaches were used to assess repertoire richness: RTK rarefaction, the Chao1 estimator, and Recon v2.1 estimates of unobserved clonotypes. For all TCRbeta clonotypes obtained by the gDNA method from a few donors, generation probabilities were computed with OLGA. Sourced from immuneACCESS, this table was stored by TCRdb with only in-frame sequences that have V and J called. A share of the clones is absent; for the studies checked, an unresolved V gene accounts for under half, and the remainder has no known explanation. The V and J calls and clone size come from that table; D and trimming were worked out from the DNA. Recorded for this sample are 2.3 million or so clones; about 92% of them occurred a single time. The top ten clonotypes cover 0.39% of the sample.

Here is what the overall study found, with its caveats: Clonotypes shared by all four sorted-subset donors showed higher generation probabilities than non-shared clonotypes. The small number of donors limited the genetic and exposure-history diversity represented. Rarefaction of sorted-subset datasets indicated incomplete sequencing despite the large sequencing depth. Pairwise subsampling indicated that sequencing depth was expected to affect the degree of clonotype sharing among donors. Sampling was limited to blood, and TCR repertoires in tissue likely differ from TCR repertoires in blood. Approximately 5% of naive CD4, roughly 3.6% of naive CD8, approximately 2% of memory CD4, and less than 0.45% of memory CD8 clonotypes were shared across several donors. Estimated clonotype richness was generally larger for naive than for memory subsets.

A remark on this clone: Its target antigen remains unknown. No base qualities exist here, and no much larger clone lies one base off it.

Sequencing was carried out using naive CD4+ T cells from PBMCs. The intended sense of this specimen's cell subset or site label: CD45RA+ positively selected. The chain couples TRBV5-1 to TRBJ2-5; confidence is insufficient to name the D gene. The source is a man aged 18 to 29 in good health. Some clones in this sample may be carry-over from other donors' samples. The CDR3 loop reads CASSLGLDVETQYF. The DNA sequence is TGCGCCAGCAGCTTGGGTCTGGACGTAGAGACCCAGTACTTC.